Below, 9 T cell receptor beta chains from the same sample are listed, as sequenced in a study of beta chain features in type 1 diabetes. These receptors' targets are unknown. Study-wide findings and caveats: In all four CD4+ subsets, TCRB CDR3 length was significantly, moderately reduced in type 1 diabetes.

Sequencing targeted expressed TCRB transcripts, as all isolated RNA had been reverse transcribed. The assay was immunoSEQ multiplex PCR, and TCRdb's table has in-frame clones only and misses some. Here the sample spans roughly 730,000 clones, about an eighth being singletons. The sequencing input was naive CD4+ T cells from blood. The receptors were sampled from a man between 18 and 29 years old with type 1 diabetes.

The rearrangement joins TRBV5-5 to TRBJ2-1; D is ambiguous. CDR1 is SGHKS and CDR2 is YYEKEE in the germline V gene (reference sequence). The CDR3 has 15 residues. The ends were cut back, 0 bases at V and 3 bases at J, with 10 bases in the middle. The chain's CDR3 is CASSLEGRDYNEQFF. CDR3 nucleotides: TGTGCCAGCAGCTTGGAGGGAAGGGACTACAATGAGCAGTTCTTC.

This clone was counted a few times. The V and J genes are TRBV6-5 and TRBJ2-2, with 12 bases matching TRBD2. The germline gives CDR1 MNHEY, CDR2 SVGAGI. The CDR3 is 15 amino acids. The ends lost 7 bases at V and 8 bases at J; junction bases unmatched: 8. The DNA for the CDR3 is TGTGCCAGCAACCGACTAGCGGGGGTTGTTGGGGAGCTGTTTTTT. This sequence encodes CASNRLAGVVGELFF.

CDR3 sequence reads: CASSTRGRTDQPQHF. The CDR3 bases are TGTGCCAGCAGTACCAGGGGGCGAACCGATCAGCCCCAGCATTTT. The V gene is TRBV6-6, the J gene TRBJ1-5; 8 nucleotides agree with TRBD1. CDR1 and CDR2 (germline): MNHNY, SVGAGI (reference sequence). J gave up 5 bases and V 5 bases, and 8 bases lay outside the gene matches. The CDR3 covers 15 residues.

This chain connects TRBV7-8 to TRBJ1-2, with D perhaps TRBD1 (5 bases). Germline CDR1 is SGHVS and CDR2 is FQNEAQ. V was shortened by 5 bases and J by 8 bases, with 15 bases between the two germline ends. The CDR3 is made up of 13 amino acids. In DNA, the CDR3 is TGTGCCAGCAGCCGGGAGGCAGGGAACGGCTACACCTTC. It translates to CASSREAGNGYTF.

This chain uses TRBV2 with TRBJ2-3; 12 nucleotides agree with TRBD2. Germline CDR1 and CDR2: SNHLY and FYNNEI. With V trimmed by 7 bases and J by 4 bases, 6 bases remained unmatched. The CDR3 covers 15 residues. In DNA form, the CDR3 reads TGTGCCAGCATCCGACTAGCGGGGGTATCAGATACGCAGTATTTT. This encodes CASIRLAGVSDTQYF.

The chain couples TRBV2 to TRBJ2-1; D remains unclear. The V end was cut by 1 base, the J end by 6 bases, with 7 bases between. The CDR3 consists of 13 residues. Germline values: CDR1 SNHLY, CDR2 FYNNEI. CDR3 bases: TGTGCCAGCAGTGAAGATGGATCCAATGAGCAGTTCTTC. It encodes CASSEDGSNEQFF.

The V gene is TRBV2, the J gene TRBJ1-1; TRBD1 might be the D (5 bases). From germline, CDR1 is SNHLY and CDR2 FYNNEI. V lost 4 bases and J lost 0, with 9 bases in between. CDR3 length equals 14 residues. The CDR3: CASSGDGLNTEAFF. The DNA of the CDR3 is TGTGCCAGCAGTGGGGACGGATTGAACACTGAAGCTTTCTTT.

The chain employs TRBV21-1 and TRBJ2-7; the table's D gene call, TRBD1, was not cross checked with the DNA. TRBV21-1 has pseudogene status. CDR3 length: 18 amino acids. CDR3 region: CASSNHRGHPRLSYEQYF. The CDR3 bases are TGTGCCAGCAGCAATCACAGGGGCCACCCGAGGCTCTCCTACGAGCAGTACTTC.

This clone was picked up a small number of times. The chain is built from TRBV4-2 and TRBJ1-1; D unclear. The V end was cut by 0 bases, the J end by 6 bases, with 8 bases between. Germline V gene sequence: CDR1 LGHNA, CDR2 YNFKEQ. The CDR3 is made up of 13 amino acids. The CDR3 DNA is TGTGCCAGCAGCCAAGATTTGGCCGCTGAAGCTTTCTTT. It specifies CASSQDLAAEAFF.